This T cell receptor beta chain was profiled in a study of neurological immune-mediated disorders. The study built unsorted libraries from 2 million PBMCs kept at -80 C. CDR1 and CDR2 (germline): SNHLY, FYNNEI. Trimming left V 6 bases short and J 4 bases short, with 18 bases between. The CDR3 is made up of 15 amino acids. It was by 5'RACE with 10-nucleotide random UMIs that the cDNA was made. In TCRdb, the 5' RACE reads were re-called with MiXCR into one record per CDR3 protein. The table has about 46,000 distinct CDR3 sequences, under 2% seen once; the top ten hold roughly 2.1%. At least ten counts were recorded for this clonotype. No antigen is known for it. Whole-study findings and limits: CDR3 amino acid sequences of expanded clones were not shared across subjects, a result suggesting private repertoires in all groups. Multiple sclerosis, the disease with the least TCR clonal expansion, fell below healthy controls, whereas HTLV-1-associated myelopathy showed the most.

The clonotype originates from a woman aged 35 to 49 with multiple sclerosis. This chain joins TRBV2 and TRBJ1-2; D is perhaps TRBD1 (5 bases). Specimen: PBMCs. The CDR3, as DNA: TGTGCCAGCAGCCCGCGGGGGGGGACCTCCTATGGCTACACCTTC. This encodes CASSPRGGTSYGYTF.